This paragraph reports one T cell receptor (beta chain). The antigen remains undetermined. TCRdb analysed the reads with MiXCR anew, one entry per CDR3 protein. Of 300,000 to 450,000 distinct CDR3 sequences in the sample, around a sixth were seen once. This entry comes from a study of T cell repertoires in cytomegalovirus infection. Across the whole study: Public TCR beta signatures provided an indication of both CMV infection and a matching HLA type. Study-wide points: The ex vivo response was dominated by HLA-C-restricted CMV-specific TCR beta clonotypes. Cumulative public TCR beta family frequency identified CMV carriers with the relevant HLA.

Trimming left V 5 bases short and J 9 bases short, with 11 bases between. There are 12 residues in the CDR3. Looked up from germline, CDR1 is SGHAT and CDR2 is FQNNGV. This chain links TRBV11-2 with TRBJ1-5; D not resolved. Input material: PBMCs. The TCR originated in a human donor in good health (CMV status not recorded). Some clones in this sample may be carry-over from other donors' samples. CDR3 protein: CASSNLGLPQHF. CDR3 nucleotides: TGTGCCAGCAGCAATCTCGGTCTGCCCCAGCATTTT.